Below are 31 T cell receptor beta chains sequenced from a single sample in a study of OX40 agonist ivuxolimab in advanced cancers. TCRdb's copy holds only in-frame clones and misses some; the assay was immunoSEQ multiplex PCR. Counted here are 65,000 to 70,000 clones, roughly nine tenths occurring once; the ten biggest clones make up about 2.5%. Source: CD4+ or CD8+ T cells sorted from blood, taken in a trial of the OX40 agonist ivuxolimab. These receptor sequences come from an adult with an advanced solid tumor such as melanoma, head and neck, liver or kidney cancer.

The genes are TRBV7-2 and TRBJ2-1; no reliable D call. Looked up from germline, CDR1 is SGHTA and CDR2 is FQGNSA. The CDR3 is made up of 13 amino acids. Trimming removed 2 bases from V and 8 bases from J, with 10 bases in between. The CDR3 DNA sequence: TGTGCCAGCAGCTTAACCCTCCCGGATGAGCAGTTCTTC. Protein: CASSLTLPDEQFF.

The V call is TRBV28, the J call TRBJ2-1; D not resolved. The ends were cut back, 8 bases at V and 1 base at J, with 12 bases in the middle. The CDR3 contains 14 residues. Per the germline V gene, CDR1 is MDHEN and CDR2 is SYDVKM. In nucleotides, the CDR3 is TGTGCCAGCGTAACTGGCGGATCCTACAATGAGCAGTTCTTC. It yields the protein CASVTGGSYNEQFF.

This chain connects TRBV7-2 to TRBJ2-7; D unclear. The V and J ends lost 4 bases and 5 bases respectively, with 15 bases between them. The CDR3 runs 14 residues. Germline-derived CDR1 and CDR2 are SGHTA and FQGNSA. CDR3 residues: CASSSVWGSNEQYF. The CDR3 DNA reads TGTGCCAGCAGCTCTGTCTGGGGTTCCAACGAGCAGTACTTC.

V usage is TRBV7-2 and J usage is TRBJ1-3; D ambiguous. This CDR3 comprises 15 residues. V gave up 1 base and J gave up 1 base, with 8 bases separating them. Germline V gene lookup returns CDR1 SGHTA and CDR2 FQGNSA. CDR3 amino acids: CASSLGYRSGNTIYF. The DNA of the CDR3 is TGTGCCAGCAGCTTAGGTTACCGGTCTGGAAACACCATATATTTT. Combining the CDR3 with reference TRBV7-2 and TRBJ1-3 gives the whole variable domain GAGVSQSPSNKVTEKGKDVELRCDPISGHTALYWYRQSLGQGLEFLIYFQGNSAPDKSGLPSDRFSAERTGGSVSTLTIQRTQQEDSAVYLCASSLGYRSGNTIYFGEGSWLTVV.

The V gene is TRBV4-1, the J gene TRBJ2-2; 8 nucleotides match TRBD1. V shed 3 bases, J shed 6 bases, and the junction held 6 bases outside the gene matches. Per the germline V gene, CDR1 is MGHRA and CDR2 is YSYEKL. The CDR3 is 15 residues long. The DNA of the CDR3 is TGCGCCAGCAGCCAGATGACAGGGGTAGCCGGGGAGCTGTTTTTT. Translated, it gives CASSQMTGVAGELFF.

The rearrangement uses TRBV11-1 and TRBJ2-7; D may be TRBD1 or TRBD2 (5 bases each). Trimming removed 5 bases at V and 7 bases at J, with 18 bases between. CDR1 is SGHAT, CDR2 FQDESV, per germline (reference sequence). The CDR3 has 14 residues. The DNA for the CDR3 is TGTGCCAGCAGCCTTACGAGGGGTATTGAGGAGCAGTACTTC. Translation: CASSLTRGIEEQYF.

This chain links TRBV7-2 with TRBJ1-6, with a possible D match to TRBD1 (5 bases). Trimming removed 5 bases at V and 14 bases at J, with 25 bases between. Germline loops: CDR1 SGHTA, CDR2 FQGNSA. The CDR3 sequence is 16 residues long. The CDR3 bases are TGTGCCAGCAGCACGTTTTCGGGACGGGCGACAAGGACCCTCCACTTT. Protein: CASSTFSGRATRTLHF.

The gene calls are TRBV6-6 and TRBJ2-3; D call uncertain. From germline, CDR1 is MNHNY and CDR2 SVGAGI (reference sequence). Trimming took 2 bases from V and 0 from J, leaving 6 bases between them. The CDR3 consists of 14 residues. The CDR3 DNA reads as TGTGCCAGCAGTTACGAGGCTAGCACAGATACGCAGTATTTT. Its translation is CASSYEASTDTQYF.

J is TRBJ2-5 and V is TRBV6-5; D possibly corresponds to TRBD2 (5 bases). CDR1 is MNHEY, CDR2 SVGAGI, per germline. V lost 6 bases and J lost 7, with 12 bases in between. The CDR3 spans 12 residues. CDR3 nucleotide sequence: TGTGCCAGCAGCCCCGGGGTAGGGACCCAGTACTTC. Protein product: CASSPGVGTQYF.

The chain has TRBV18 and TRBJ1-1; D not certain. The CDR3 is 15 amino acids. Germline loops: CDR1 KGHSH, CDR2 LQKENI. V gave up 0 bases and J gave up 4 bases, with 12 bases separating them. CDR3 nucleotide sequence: TGTGCCAGCTCACCACCGAGCGACAAACGCACTGAAGCTTTCTTT. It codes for CASSPPSDKRTEAFF.

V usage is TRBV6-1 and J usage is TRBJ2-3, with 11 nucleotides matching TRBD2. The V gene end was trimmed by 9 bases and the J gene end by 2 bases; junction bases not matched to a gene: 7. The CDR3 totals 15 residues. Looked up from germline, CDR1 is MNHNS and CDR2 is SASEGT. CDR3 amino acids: CASSGTSGLTDTQYF. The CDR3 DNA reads TGTGCCAGTTCCGGGACTAGCGGCCTCACAGATACGCAGTATTTT.

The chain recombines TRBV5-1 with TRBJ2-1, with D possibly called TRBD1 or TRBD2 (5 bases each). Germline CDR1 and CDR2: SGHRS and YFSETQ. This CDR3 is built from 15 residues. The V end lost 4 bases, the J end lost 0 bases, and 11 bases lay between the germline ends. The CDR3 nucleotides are TGCGCCAGCAGCCGGGACGGTAGCTCCTACAATGAGCAGTTCTTC. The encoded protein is CASSRDGSSYNEQFF.

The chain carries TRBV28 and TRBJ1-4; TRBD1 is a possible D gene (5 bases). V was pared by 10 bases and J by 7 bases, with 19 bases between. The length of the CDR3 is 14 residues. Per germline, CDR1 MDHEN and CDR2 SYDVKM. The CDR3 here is CATLSTEGSEKLFF. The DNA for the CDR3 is TGTGCCACCTTATCGACAGAGGGATCTGAAAAACTGTTTTTT.

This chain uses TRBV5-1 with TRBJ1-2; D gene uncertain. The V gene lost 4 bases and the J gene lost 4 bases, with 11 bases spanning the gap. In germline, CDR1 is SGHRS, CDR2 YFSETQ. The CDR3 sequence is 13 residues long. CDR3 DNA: TGCGCCAGCAGCCCCACGGCCAGCTATGGCTACACCTTC. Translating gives CASSPTASYGYTF.

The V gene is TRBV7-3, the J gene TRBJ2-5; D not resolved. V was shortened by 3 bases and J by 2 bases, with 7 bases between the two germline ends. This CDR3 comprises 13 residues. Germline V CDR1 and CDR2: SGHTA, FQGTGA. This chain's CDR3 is CASSLGTQETQYF. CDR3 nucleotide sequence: TGTGCCAGCAGCTTGGGAACACAAGAGACCCAGTACTTC.

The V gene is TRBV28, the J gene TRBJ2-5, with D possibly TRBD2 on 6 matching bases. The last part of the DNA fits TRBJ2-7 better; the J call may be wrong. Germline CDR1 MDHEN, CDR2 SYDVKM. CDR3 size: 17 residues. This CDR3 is CASKAMPGPNGGYEQYF. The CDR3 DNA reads TGTGCCAGCAAAGCGATGCCAGGGCCCAACGGGGGCTACGAGCAGTACTTC.

The DNA for the CDR3 is TGCGCCAGCAGCCTACGAGAAGGGGGCCGAACTAATGAAAAACTGTTTTTT. Its protein product is CASSLREGGRTNEKLFF. The chain recombines TRBV4-1 with TRBJ1-4; 7 positions match TRBD1. The germline V gene has CDR1 MGHRA and CDR2 YSYEKL. CDR3 size: 17 residues. With V trimmed by 4 bases and J by 1 base, 9 bases remained unmatched.

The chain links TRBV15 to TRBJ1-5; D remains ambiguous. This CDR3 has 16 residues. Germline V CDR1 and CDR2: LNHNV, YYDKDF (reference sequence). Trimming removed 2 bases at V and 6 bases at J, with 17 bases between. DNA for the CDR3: TGTGCCACCAGCAGACTAACCATAGCGGGTAGTCAGCCCCAGCATTTT. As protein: CATSRLTIAGSQPQHF. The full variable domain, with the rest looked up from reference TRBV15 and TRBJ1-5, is DAMVIQNPRYQVTQFGKPVTLSCSQTLNHNVMYWYQQKSSQAPKLLFHYYDKDFNNEADTPDNFQSRRPNTSFCFLDIRSPGLGDTAMYLCATSRLTIAGSQPQHFGDGTRLSIL.

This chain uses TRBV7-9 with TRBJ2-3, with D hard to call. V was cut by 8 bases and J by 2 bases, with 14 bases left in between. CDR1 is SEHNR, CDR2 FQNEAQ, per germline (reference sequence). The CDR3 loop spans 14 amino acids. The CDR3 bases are TGTGCCAGCGTCCGGGCTAGGACCACAGATACGCAGTATTTT. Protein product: CASVRARTTDTQYF.

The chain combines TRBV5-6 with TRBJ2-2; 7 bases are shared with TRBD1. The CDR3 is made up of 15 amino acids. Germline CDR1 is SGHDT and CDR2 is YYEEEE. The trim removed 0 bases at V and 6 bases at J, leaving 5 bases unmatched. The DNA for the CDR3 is TGTGCCAGCAGCTTGGGACAGGGTTGGGCCGGGGAGCTGTTTTTT. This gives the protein CASSLGQGWAGELFF.

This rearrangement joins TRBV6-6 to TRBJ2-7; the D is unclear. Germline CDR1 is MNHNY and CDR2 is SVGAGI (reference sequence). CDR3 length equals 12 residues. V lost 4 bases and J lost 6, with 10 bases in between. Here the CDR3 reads CASSSTLGEQYF. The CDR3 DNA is TGTGCCAGCAGTTCAACCCTAGGCGAGCAGTACTTC.

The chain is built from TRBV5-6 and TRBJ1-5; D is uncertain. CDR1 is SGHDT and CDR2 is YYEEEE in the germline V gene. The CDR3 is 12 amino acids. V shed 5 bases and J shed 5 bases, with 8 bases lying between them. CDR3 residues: CASSSNYQPQHF. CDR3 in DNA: TGTGCCAGCAGTTCCAATTATCAGCCCCAGCATTTT.

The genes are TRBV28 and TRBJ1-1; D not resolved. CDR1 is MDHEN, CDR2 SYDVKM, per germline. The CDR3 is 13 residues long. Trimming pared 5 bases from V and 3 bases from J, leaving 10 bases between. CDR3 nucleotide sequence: TGTGCCAGCAGTGCGGCCGGCTACACTGAAGCTTTCTTT. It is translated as CASSAAGYTEAFF.

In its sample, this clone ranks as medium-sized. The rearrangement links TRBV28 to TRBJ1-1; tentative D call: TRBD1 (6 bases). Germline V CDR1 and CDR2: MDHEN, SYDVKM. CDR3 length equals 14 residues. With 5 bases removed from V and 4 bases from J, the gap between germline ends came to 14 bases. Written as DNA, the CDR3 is TGTGCCAGCAGTCCCCCCCGAGGGGGCACTGAAGCTTTCTTT. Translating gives CASSPPRGGTEAFF.

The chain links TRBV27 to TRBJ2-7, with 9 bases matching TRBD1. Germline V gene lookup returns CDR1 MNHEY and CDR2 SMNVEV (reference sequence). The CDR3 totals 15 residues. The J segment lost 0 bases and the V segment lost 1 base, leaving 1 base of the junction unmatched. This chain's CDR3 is CASSLWGQGSYEQYF. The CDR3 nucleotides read TGTGCCAGCAGTTTATGGGGACAGGGCTCCTACGAGCAGTACTTC.

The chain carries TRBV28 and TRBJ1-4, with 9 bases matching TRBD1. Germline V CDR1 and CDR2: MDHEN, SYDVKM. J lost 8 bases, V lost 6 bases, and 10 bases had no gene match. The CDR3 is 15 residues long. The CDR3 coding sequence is TGTGCCAGCAGGACTTGGACAGGGGATCGGGAAAAACTGTTTTTT. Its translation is CASRTWTGDREKLFF.

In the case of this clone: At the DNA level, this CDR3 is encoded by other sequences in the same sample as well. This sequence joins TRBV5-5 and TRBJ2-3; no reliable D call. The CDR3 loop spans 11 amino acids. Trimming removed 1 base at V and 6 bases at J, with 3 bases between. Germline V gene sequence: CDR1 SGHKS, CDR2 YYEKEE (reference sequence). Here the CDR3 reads CASSLSDTQYF. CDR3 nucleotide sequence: TGTGCCAGCAGCTTGAGTGATACGCAGTATTTT.

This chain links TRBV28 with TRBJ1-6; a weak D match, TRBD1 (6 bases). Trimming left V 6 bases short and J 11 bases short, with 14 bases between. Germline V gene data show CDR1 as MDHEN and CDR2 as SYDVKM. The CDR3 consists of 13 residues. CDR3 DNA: TGTGCCAGCAGGACGAACAGGGTGGCACCCCTCCACTTT. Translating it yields CASRTNRVAPLHF.

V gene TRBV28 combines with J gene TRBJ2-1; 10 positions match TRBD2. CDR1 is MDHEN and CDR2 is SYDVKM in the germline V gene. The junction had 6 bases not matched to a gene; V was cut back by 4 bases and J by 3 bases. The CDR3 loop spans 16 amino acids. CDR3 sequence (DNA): TGTGCCAGCAGTTCCGGAGCGGGAGGGTACTACAATGAGCAGTTCTTC. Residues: CASSSGAGGYYNEQFF.

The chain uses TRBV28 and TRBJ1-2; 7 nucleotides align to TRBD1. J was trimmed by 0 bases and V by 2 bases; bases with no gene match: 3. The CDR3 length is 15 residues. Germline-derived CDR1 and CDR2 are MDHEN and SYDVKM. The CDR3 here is CASSLQGVANYGYTF. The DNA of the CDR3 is TGTGCCAGCAGTTTACAGGGGGTAGCTAACTATGGCTACACCTTC.

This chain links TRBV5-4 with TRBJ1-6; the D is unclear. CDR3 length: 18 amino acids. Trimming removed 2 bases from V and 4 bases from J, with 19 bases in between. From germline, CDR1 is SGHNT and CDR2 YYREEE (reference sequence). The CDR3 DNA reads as TGTGCCAGCAGCTTCCAAGACGTAAACCCCATTTATAATTCACCCCTCCACTTT. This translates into CASSFQDVNPIYNSPLHF.